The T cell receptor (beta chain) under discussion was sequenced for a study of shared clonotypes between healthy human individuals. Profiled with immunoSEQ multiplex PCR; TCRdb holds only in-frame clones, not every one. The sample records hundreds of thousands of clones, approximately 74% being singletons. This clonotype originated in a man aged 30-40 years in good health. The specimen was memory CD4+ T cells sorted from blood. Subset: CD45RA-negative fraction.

As DNA, the CDR3 is TGCGCCAGCAGCCAATATAGCACAGATACGCAGTATTTT. Translating it yields CASSQYSTDTQYF. The V gene is TRBV4-1, the J gene TRBJ2-3; D is uncertain. Trimming cost V 2 bases and J 0 bases, with 3 bases left between them. CDR1 and CDR2 from the germline V gene are MGHRA and YSYEKL. The CDR3 sequence is 13 residues long.